This paragraph covers one T cell receptor beta chain sequence. These data are taken from a study of PD-L1 blockade in urothelial cancer. Study-level information: The number of prior chemotherapy regimens per patient was 0 to 3. Per blood sample, T cells had a median of approximately 150,000.

This CDR3 comprises 14 residues. V was pared by 7 bases and J by 10 bases, with 23 bases between. Per the germline V gene, CDR1 is MDHEN and CDR2 is SYDVKM. Patients presented with locally advanced or metastatic urothelial carcinoma. Spike-ins of synthetic TCR analog templates went into each PCR. Clones were sequenced by immunoSEQ multiplex PCR, and TCRdb holds only the in-frame ones, with some missing. The sample records about 51,000 clones, approximately 86% being singletons. This receptor was identified in a man between 60 and 70 years old with urothelial cancer. The rearrangement joins TRBV28 to TRBJ2-7; D is perhaps TRBD2 (6 bases). The sample here was PBMCs, taken around atezolizumab (anti-PD-L1) treatment. CDR3 protein: CASTPRPRRGHQYF. As DNA, the CDR3 is TGTGCCAGCACCCCCCGGCCCCGGCGGGGCCATCAGTACTTC.